This T cell receptor (beta chain) emerged from a study of shared T cell receptors in the human thymus. Libraries were prepared by immunoSEQ multiplex PCR; TCRdb keeps only in-frame clonotypes and omits some of them. The sample includes approximately 660,000 clones, over 75% of them seen just once. The germline V gene encodes CDR1 GTSNPN and CDR2 SVGIG (reference sequence). The CDR3 is 16 residues long. V dropped 3 bases and J dropped 3; count of bases not matched to a gene: 11. The same sample was also used in a study of human thymus T cells. That report adds: Having corrective surgery for congenital heart defects, healthy Finnish infants were the ones who donated. Corrective heart surgery yielded the resections from which the thymus tissue came. Among unrelated individuals, related research reported thymic repertoires that overlapped highly.

This TCR was sampled from a boy under two years old with a congenital heart defect. The chain joins TRBV30 to TRBJ2-1, with 7 bases identical to TRBD1. The sample taken for sequencing was thymocytes. The CDR3 is CAWRGNRGGGYNEQFF. DNA of the CDR3: TGTGCCTGGAGGGGAAACAGGGGCGGAGGCTACAATGAGCAGTTCTTC. Full variable domain (outside the CDR3, taken from reference TRBV30 and TRBJ2-1): SQTIHQWPATLVQPVGSPLSLECTVEGTSNPNLYWYRQAAGRGLQLLFYSVGIGQISSEVPQNLSASRPQDRQFILSSKKLLLSDSGFYLCAWRGNRGGGYNEQFFGPGTRLTVL.